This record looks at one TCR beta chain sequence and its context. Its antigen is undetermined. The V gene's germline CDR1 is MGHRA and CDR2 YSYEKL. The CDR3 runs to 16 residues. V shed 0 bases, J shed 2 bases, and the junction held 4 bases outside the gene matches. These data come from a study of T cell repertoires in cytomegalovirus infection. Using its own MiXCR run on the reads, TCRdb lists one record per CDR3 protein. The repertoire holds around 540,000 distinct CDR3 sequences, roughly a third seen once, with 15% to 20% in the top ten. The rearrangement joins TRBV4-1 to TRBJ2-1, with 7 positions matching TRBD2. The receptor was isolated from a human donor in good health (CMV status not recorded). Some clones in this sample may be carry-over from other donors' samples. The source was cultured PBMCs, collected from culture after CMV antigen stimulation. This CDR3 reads CASSQEGGGPYNEQFF. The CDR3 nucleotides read TGCGCCAGCAGCCAAGAGGGGGGGGGTCCCTACAATGAGCAGTTCTTC.